The T cell receptor beta chain under discussion was sequenced for a study of T cells in Graves' hyperthyroidism and ophthalmopathy. Using RNA transcripts as the source, TCR beta CDR3 regions were amplified. A set of HTBI primers served as the primers for a first-round RT-PCR of the TCR CDR3. TCRdb used MiXCR to reprocess the multiplex PCR reads, holding one entry per CDR3 protein. The sample has a few hundred thousand distinct CDR3 sequences; 12% to 15% are singletons. This clonotype was seen at least ten times. The clonotype comes from a woman between 18 and 30 years old with Graves' hyperthyroidism. The specimen was blood.

The CDR3 nucleotides are TGTGCCAGCAATAGACACCCTGCGGCCTACGAGCAGTACTTC. It is translated as CASNRHPAAYEQYF. The chain recombines TRBV6-1 with TRBJ2-7; D remains unclear. The V and J ends lost 7 bases and 2 bases respectively, with 15 bases between them. CDR3 length: 14 residues. Per germline, CDR1 MNHNS and CDR2 SASEGT.